This T cell receptor (beta chain) was found in a study of T-cell reconstitution after alpha-beta-depleted transplantation in children. With V trimmed by 1 base and J by 3 bases, 5 bases remained unmatched. Germline V lookup: CDR1 SGHDT, CDR2 YYEEEE. The CDR3 loop spans 16 amino acids. This clonotype was seen a few times. The TCRbeta library incorporated unique molecular identifiers. TCRdb ran MiXCR on the PCR reads and lists one entry per CDR3 protein. The sample contains some 200,000 distinct CDR3 sequences, under 8.5% of which appear only once. The rearrangement links TRBV5-6 to TRBJ1-4, with 8 nucleotides matching TRBD1. This material consisted of PBMCs, mostly from graft donor cells, taken 360 days after TCRalphabeta/CD19-depleted stem cell transplant. The receptor was derived from a male patient under 10 years old who had a stem cell transplant for acute myeloid leukemia, so the T cells may come from the graft donor. The CDR3: CASSLWDRTSNEKLFF. The CDR3 region has the DNA TGTGCCAGCAGCTTGTGGGACAGGACATCTAATGAAAAACTGTTTTTT.